The 14 T cell receptor beta chains given below trace back to one sample, sequenced in a study of blood T cell repertoires in COVID-19. Only in-frame clones appear in the TCRdb table, and some are missing; sequencing was by immunoSEQ multiplex PCR. The table shows 200,000 to 250,000 clones, with around four fifths occurring only once. What was sequenced was peripheral blood. The source of these receptors is a woman in her 70s with COVID-19, enrolled during active disease.

This clone was detected only once. The chain recombines TRBV24-1 with TRBJ1-2, with 8 bases aligning to TRBD1. The CDR3 spans 16 residues. Germline CDR1 reads KGHDR; CDR2 reads SFDVKD. Trimming cost V 4 bases and J 2 bases; bases outside gene matches: 8. The CDR3 nucleotides read TGTGCCACCAGTGACAGGGGGCGCGTGGGGAACTATGGCTACACCTTC. Encoded protein: CATSDRGRVGNYGYTF.

The chain is built from TRBV18 and TRBJ1-1; D unresolved. CDR3 length: 14 amino acids. The V gene lost 4 bases and the J gene lost 0 bases, with 9 bases spanning the gap. From germline, CDR1 is KGHSH and CDR2 LQKENI. The CDR3 nucleotides read TGTGCCAGCTCACGTCTTGAGGTGAACACTGAAGCTTTCTTT. Translated: CASSRLEVNTEAFF.

This chain uses TRBV2 with TRBJ1-1, with D possibly being TRBD1 (6 bases). V was cut by 2 bases and J by 6 bases, with 19 bases left in between. This CDR3 has 16 residues. The V gene's germline CDR1 is SNHLY and CDR2 FYNNEI. CDR3 sequence: CASSEQGTGLGAEAFF. The CDR3 nucleotides are TGTGCCAGCAGTGAACAGGGGACGGGCTTAGGGGCTGAAGCTTTCTTT.

This chain connects TRBV27 to TRBJ2-2; the D gene is possibly TRBD2 (6 bases). V lost 5 bases and J 4 bases, leaving 11 bases between the germline ends. The CDR3 runs to 14 residues. CDR1 and CDR2 from the germline V gene are MNHEY and SMNVEV (reference sequence). The DNA of the CDR3 is TGTGCCAGCAGTCGCCGGGAGATCACCGGGGAGCTGTTTTTT. It specifies CASSRREITGELFF.

The chain uses TRBV5-6 and TRBJ1-2, with 7 bases fitting TRBD1. V trimming: 3 bases; J trimming: 2 bases; junction bases outside the gene matches: 1. The CDR3 runs 13 residues. Germline CDR1 and CDR2: SGHDT and YYEEEE. Here the CDR3 reads CASSSGGNYGYTF. CDR3 DNA: TGTGCCAGCAGCTCAGGGGGAAACTATGGCTACACCTTC. Using reference TRBV5-6 and TRBJ1-2 for the parts outside the CDR3, the full variable domain is DAGVTQSPTHLIKTRGQQVTLRCSPKSGHDTVSWYQQALGQGPQFIFQYYEEEERQRGNFPDRFSGHQFPNYSSELNVNALLLGDSALYLCASSSGGNYGYTFGSGTRLTVV.

Points on this clone: A much larger clone is a single base away; this may be a read error. The genes are TRBV6-6 and TRBJ2-7; 7 bases map to TRBD1. V lost 6 bases, J lost 0 bases, and 5 bases stayed unmatched. CDR1 is MNHNY, CDR2 SVGAGI, per germline (reference sequence). This CDR3 is 14 amino acids long. The CDR3, as DNA: TGTGCCAGCAGGCGGACAGGCATCTCCTACGAGCAGTACTTC. Its translation is CASRRTGISYEQYF.

J is TRBJ1-2 and V is TRBV5-5; D call uncertain. The CDR3 consists of 14 residues. Trimming pared 4 bases from V and 3 bases from J, leaving 13 bases between. CDR1 is SGHKS, CDR2 YYEKEE, per germline (reference sequence). The CDR3 nucleotides are TGTGCCAGCAGCCTTCTACAGATCGACTATGGCTACACCTTC. Translation: CASSLLQIDYGYTF. Combining the CDR3 with reference TRBV5-5 and TRBJ1-2 gives the whole variable domain DAGVTQSPTHLIKTRGQQVTLRCSPISGHKSVSWYQQVLGQGPQFIFQYYEKEERGRGNFPDRFSARQFPNYSSELNVNALLLGDSALYLCASSLLQIDYGYTFGSGTRLTVV.

The V call is TRBV27, the J call TRBJ1-4, with 10 bases fitting TRBD1. The CDR3 has 17 amino acids. J was trimmed by 3 bases and V by 5 bases; bases with no gene match: 9. The germline gives CDR1 MNHEY, CDR2 SMNVEV (reference sequence). For the CDR3, the DNA is TGTGCCAGCAGTCCGGGACAGGGGAGATCAGCTAATGAAAAACTGTTTTTT. This sequence encodes CASSPGQGRSANEKLFF.

The chain couples TRBV2 to TRBJ2-7, with 9 nucleotides matching TRBD1. This CDR3 is 13 amino acids long. In germline, CDR1 is SNHLY, CDR2 FYNNEI. V was clipped by 8 bases and J by 1 base; unmatched bases: 3. The CDR3, as DNA: TGTGCCAGCTTGGGGACAGGGTCCTACGAGCAGTACTTC. Translating it yields CASLGTGSYEQYF.

V and J are TRBV2 and TRBJ2-1, with 11 nucleotides matching TRBD2. V gave up 0 bases and J gave up 9 bases; unmatched junction bases: 13. The CDR3 contains 18 residues. Per germline, CDR1 SNHLY and CDR2 FYNNEI. In DNA form, the CDR3 reads TGTGCCAGCAGTGAAGCAGGGGATCTAGCGGGAGGTGGGATTGAGCAGTTCTTC. Residues: CASSEAGDLAGGGIEQFF. The full variable domain, with the rest looked up from reference TRBV2 and TRBJ2-1, is EPEVTQTPSHQVTQMGQEVILRCVPISNHLYFYWYRQILGQKVEFLVSFYNNEISEKSEIFDDQFSVERPDGSNFTLKIRSTKLEDSAMYFCASSEAGDLAGGGIEQFFGPGTRLTVL.

The CDR3 DNA sequence: TGTGCCACTGTATTGGACAGCCCCTCCTACGAGCAGTACTTC. Translation gives CATVLDSPSYEQYF. The genes are TRBV2 and TRBJ2-7, with TRBD1 as a possible D gene (6 bases). This CDR3 region has 14 residues. V was trimmed by 10 bases and J by 0 bases, leaving 16 bases between them. The germline CDR1 and CDR2 sequences are SNHLY and FYNNEI.

The V call is TRBV28, the J call TRBJ1-5; 11 bases agree with TRBD1. Losses at the gene ends were 6 bases for V and 2 bases for J; bases not matched to a gene: 15. Looked up from germline, CDR1 is MDHEN and CDR2 is SYDVKM. The CDR3 has 19 residues. CDR3 residues: CASRLGGTGGKVGNQPQHF. The CDR3, as DNA: TGTGCCAGCAGACTGGGAGGGACAGGGGGTAAGGTGGGCAATCAGCCCCAGCATTTT.

The rearrangement links TRBV29-1 to TRBJ1-2, with TRBD1 as a possible D gene (6 bases). CDR1 is SQVTM, CDR2 ANQGSEA, per germline. V lost 6 bases and J lost 3, with 14 bases in between. This CDR3 comprises 13 residues. DNA of the CDR3: TGCAGCGTGTCTACAGGGTCGCACTATGGCTACACCTTC. Translated: CSVSTGSHYGYTF.

The rearrangement joins TRBV25-1 to TRBJ2-3; maybe TRBD2 (6 bases). Trimming cost V 3 bases and J 1 base, with 14 bases left between them. The CDR3 extends over 16 amino acids. From germline, CDR1 is MGHDK and CDR2 SYGVNS. The CDR3: CASSDFGTGGTDTQYF. The DNA for the CDR3 is TGTGCCAGCAGTGACTTCGGGACGGGAGGCACAGATACGCAGTATTTT.